A single T cell receptor beta chain is shown here with its context. Its antigen remains unidentified. The data derive from a study of a mutant IDH1 vaccine in newly diagnosed glioma. For the study at large: Patients received vaccination from 4-6 weeks after radiotherapy alone, or with temozolomide cycles. Mean patient age was about 40 years; around 60% were male and roughly 38% female. Most patients had received both radiotherapy and temozolomide, the prior options being radiotherapy, temozolomide, or both. Regarding the study as a whole: Vaccination elicited immune responses in roughly 92% of patients.

CDR3 size: 14 residues. The germline V gene encodes CDR1 LNHDA and CDR2 SQIVND (reference sequence). V lost 5 bases and J 1 base, leaving 11 bases between the germline ends. Specified time point: week 47, end of study. The vaccine gave 300 ug of a 20-mer mutant IDH1 peptide subcutaneously per dose. TCRdb's table, derived via immunoSEQ multiplex PCR, lists solely in-frame clones and lacks some. The sample lists roughly 46,000 clones; approximately 84% were seen once. This specimen was PBMCs, taken from a glioma patient whose treatment included an IDH1 peptide vaccine. This sequence originates from a woman under 40 with glioma. Some clones in this sample may be carry-over from other donors' samples. The genes are TRBV19 and TRBJ1-1, with D uncertain. The DNA for the CDR3 is TGTGCCAGTAGTTTGTACGGAACGAACACTGAAGCTTTCTTT. Protein: CASSLYGTNTEAFF.